The entry below describes one T cell receptor beta chain. What it binds is not known. Germline CDR1 SGHNT, CDR2 YYREEE (reference sequence). This CDR3 comprises 15 residues. V shed 4 bases and J shed 9 bases, with 20 bases lying between them. Via MiXCR, TCRdb re-called the 5' RACE reads, giving one row per CDR3 protein. The sample lists under 1 million distinct CDR3 sequences, 9% to 15% seen once, with around 1.5% in the top ten. Everyone who gave samples was a healthy Caucasian. The data originate from a study of identical twins. Findings of the study overall: Insertions were fewer in abundant cord blood beta clonotypes, whereas memory repertoires showed none of this pattern. Surplus twin overlap in beta out-of-frame sequences was less pronounced.

These data also formed part of another study, on yellow fever vaccine responses in identical twins. From that paper: Reportedly, the T cell response mounted by twins to vaccine seemed partly convergent, partly personalized.

The chain has TRBV5-4 and TRBJ2-1; D unclear. The receptor's source is a woman between 18 and 30 years old in good health. The specimen was PBMCs. The CDR3 loop is CASSPGQGRNGEQFF. DNA for the CDR3: TGTGCCAGCAGCCCCGGCCAAGGCCGAAACGGTGAGCAGTTCTTC.